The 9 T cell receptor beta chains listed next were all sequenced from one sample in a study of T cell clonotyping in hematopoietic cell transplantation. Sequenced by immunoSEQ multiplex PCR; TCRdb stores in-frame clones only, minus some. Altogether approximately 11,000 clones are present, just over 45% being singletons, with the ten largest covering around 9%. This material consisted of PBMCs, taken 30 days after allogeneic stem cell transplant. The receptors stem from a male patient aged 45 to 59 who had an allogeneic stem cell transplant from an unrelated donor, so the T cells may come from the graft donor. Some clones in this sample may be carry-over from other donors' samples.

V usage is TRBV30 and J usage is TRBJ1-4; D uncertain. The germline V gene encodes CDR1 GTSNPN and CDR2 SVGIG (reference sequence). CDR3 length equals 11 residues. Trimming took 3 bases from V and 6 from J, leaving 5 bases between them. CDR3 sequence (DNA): TGTGCCTGGAGGGGTTATGAAAAACTGTTTTTT. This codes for CAWRGYEKLFF. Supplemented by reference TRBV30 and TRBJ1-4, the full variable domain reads SQTIHQWPATLVQPVGSPLSLECTVEGTSNPNLYWYRQAAGRGLQLLFYSVGIGQISSEVPQNLSASRPQDRQFILSSKKLLLSDSGFYLCAWRGYEKLFFGSGTQLSVL.

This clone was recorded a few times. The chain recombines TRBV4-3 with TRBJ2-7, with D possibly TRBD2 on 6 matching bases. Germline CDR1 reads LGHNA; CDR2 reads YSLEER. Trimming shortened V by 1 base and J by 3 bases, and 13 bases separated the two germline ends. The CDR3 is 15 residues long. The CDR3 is CASSQGTRAGYEQYF. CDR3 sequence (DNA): TGCGCCAGCAGCCAAGGGACGCGAGCGGGCTACGAGCAGTACTTC.

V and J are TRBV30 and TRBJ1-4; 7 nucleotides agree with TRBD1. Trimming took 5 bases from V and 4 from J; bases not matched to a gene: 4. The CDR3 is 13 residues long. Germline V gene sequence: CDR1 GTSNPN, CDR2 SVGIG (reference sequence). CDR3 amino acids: CAWQGGINEKLFF. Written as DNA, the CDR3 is TGTGCCTGGCAAGGGGGCATTAATGAAAAACTGTTTTTT.

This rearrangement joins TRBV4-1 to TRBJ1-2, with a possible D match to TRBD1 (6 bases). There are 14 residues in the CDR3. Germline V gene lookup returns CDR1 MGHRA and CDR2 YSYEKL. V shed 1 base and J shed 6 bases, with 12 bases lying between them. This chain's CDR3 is CASSQADSSNGYTF. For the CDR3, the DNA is TGCGCCAGCAGCCAAGCGGACAGCAGTAATGGCTACACCTTC.

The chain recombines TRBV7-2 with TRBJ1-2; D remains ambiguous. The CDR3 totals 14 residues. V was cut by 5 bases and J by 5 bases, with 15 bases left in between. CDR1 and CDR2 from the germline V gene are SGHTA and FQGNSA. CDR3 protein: CASSPSGLQYGYTF. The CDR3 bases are TGTGCCAGCAGCCCCTCCGGCCTCCAGTATGGCTACACCTTC.

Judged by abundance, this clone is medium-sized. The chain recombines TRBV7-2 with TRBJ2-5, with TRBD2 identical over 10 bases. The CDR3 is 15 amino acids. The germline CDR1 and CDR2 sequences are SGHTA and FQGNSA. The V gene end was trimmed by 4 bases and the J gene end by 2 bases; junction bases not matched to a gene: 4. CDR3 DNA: TGTGCCAGCAGCTCCGAGCGGGGGGGTCAAGAGACCCAGTACTTC. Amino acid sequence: CASSSERGGQETQYF.

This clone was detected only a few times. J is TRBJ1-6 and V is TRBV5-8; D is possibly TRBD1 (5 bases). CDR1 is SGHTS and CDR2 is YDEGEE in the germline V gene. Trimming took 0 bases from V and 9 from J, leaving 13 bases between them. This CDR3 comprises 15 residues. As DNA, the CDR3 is TGTGCCAGCAGCTTGGTTCGGGGGAGCGCTTCACCCCTCCACTTT. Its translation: CASSLVRGSASPLHF. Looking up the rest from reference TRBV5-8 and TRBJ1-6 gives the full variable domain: EAGVTQSPTHLIKTRGQQATLRCSPISGHTSVYWYQQALGLGLQFLLWYDEGEERNRGNFPPRFSGRQFPNYSSELNVNALELEDSALYLCASSLVRGSASPLHFGNGTRLTVT.

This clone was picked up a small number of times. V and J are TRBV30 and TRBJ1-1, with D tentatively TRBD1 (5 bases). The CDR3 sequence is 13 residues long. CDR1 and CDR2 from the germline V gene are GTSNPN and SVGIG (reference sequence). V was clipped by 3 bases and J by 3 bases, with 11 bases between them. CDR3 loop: CAWSGGRDTEAFF. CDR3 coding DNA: TGTGCCTGGAGCGGGGGGAGGGACACTGAAGCTTTCTTT.

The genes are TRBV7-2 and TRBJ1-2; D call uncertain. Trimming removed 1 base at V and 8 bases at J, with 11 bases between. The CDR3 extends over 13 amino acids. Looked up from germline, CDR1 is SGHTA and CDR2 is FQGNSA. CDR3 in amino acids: CASSLGVTLGYTF. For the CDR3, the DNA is TGTGCCAGCAGCTTAGGTGTCACGTTGGGCTACACCTTC.